Below are 30 T cell receptor beta chains sequenced from a single sample in a study of cytomegalovirus exposure and HLA in healthy donors. PCR was performed using 60 Vbeta and 13 Jbeta primers. Repertoires were generated with immunoSEQ multiplex PCR, while TCRdb's copy carries only in-frame clones and drops some. The sample shows some 160,000 clones, around a tenth of them seen only once. The sample comprised PBMCs. The receptors come from a male donor in good health and CMV-seronegative.

This clone was detected only a few times. The chain has TRBV18 and TRBJ1-5, with D uncertain. Germline CDR1 KGHSH, CDR2 LQKENI. Deletions cut 0 bases from V and 0 bases from J, with 15 bases between. The CDR3 extends over 18 amino acids. CDR3 in DNA: TGTGCCAGCTCACCACCGGACGGGAGAAATTATAGCAATCAGCCCCAGCATTTT. Translating it yields CASSPPDGRNYSNQPQHF.

The rearrangement joins TRBV27 to TRBJ1-5, with D possibly matching TRBD1 (6 bases). The germline CDR1 and CDR2 sequences are MNHEY and SMNVEV (reference sequence). The V end was cut by 5 bases, the J end by 0 bases, with 11 bases between. The CDR3 extends over 15 amino acids. CDR3 residues: CASSPRTVSNQPQHF. The DNA of the CDR3 is TGTGCCAGCAGTCCCAGGACAGTTAGCAATCAGCCCCAGCATTTT.

A note on this clone: One junction end does not reproduce the germline sequence, and a read error may be involved. The CDR3 sequence is CASSLGRGNYEQYF. In DNA form, the CDR3 reads TGTGCTAGCAGCTTAGGCAGGGGAAACTACGAGCAGTACTTC. The chain employs TRBV7-7 and TRBJ2-7, with D perhaps TRBD1 (6 bases). Germline loops: CDR1 SSHAT, CDR2 FNYEAQ (reference sequence). CDR3 length: 14 residues.

V usage is TRBV6-5 and J usage is TRBJ1-1; weak D call: TRBD1 (5 bases). This CDR3 has 13 residues. V gave up 5 bases and J gave up 7 bases, with 14 bases separating them. From germline, CDR1 is MNHEY and CDR2 SVGAGI. In DNA, the CDR3 is TGTGCCAGCAGTCGTTTCGGACAAATTGAAGCTTTCTTT. This encodes CASSRFGQIEAFF.

About this clone itself: Other nucleotide sequences in the sample specify the same CDR3. The chain recombines TRBV28 with TRBJ1-5, with D unresolved. Trimming pared 2 bases from V and 3 bases from J, leaving 2 bases between. There are 12 residues in the CDR3. The germline CDR1 and CDR2 sequences are MDHEN and SYDVKM. The CDR3 coding sequence is TGTGCCAGCAGTTTACTCAATCAGCCCCAGCATTTT. It yields the protein CASSLLNQPQHF. Supplemented by reference TRBV28 and TRBJ1-5, the full variable domain reads DVKVTQSSRYLVKRTGEKVFLECVQDMDHENMFWYRQDPGLGLRLIYFSYDVKMKEKGDIPEGYSVSREKKERFSLILESASTNQTSMYLCASSLLNQPQHFGDGTRLSIL.

The V and J genes are TRBV10-3 and TRBJ1-1; 9 nucleotides align to TRBD1. Germline V gene lookup returns CDR1 ENHRY and CDR2 SYGVKD. The CDR3 spans 14 residues. V lost 6 bases and J lost 4; bases outside the gene matches: 6. The chain's CDR3 is CAIRGGQGSTEAFF. The CDR3 DNA sequence: TGTGCCATCAGGGGAGGACAGGGGAGCACTGAAGCTTTCTTT.

This clone was counted a few times. The chain is built from TRBV28 and TRBJ2-2, with D unclear. CDR1 is MDHEN and CDR2 is SYDVKM in the germline V gene. The V end lost 7 bases, the J end lost 1 base, and 10 bases lay between the germline ends. The CDR3 consists of 14 residues. DNA for the CDR3: TGTGCCAGCATCCGACCGGGGAACACCGGGGAGCTGTTTTTT. This translates into CASIRPGNTGELFF.

V is TRBV6-1 and J is TRBJ1-5; TRBD1 agrees at 8 bases. V trimming: 6 bases; J trimming: 5 bases; junction bases outside the gene matches: 9. The V gene's germline CDR1 is MNHNS and CDR2 SASEGT. The CDR3 extends over 15 amino acids. CDR3 sequence (DNA): TGTGCCAGCAGGCGACAGGGGCATCGGGATCAGCCCCAGCATTTT. It codes for CASRRQGHRDQPQHF.

This chain links TRBV6-5 with TRBJ1-3; 7 positions match TRBD1. Germline values: CDR1 MNHEY, CDR2 SVGAGI. This CDR3 contains 15 residues. Trimming cost V 4 bases and J 5 bases; bases outside gene matches: 8. Written as DNA, the CDR3 is TGTGCCAGCAGTTCTGTACAGGGGTGGAGAAACACCATATATTTT. It yields the protein CASSSVQGWRNTIYF.

The rearrangement joins TRBV9 to TRBJ2-3; 13 bases match TRBD2. V was clipped by 0 bases and J by 6 bases; unmatched bases: 4. The CDR3 consists of 16 residues. Looked up from germline, CDR1 is SGDLS and CDR2 is YYNGEE. This chain's CDR3 is CASSVALAGGSDTQYF. CDR3 sequence (DNA): TGTGCCAGCAGCGTAGCACTAGCGGGGGGGTCTGATACGCAGTATTTT.

This chain connects TRBV4-3 to TRBJ1-2, with a possible D match to TRBD1 (6 bases). The ends were cut back, 4 bases at V and 0 bases at J, with 18 bases in the middle. The CDR3 totals 17 residues. Germline CDR1 and CDR2: LGHNA and YSLEER. CDR3 sequence (DNA): TGCGCCAGCAGCCCACAATATCTGGGGGCAGCTAACTATGGCTACACCTTC. This codes for CASSPQYLGAANYGYTF.

The chain uses TRBV7-5 and TRBJ2-2; the table's D call, TRBD2, was not checked against the DNA. TRBV7-5 is assigned pseudogene status. The CDR3 is 18 residues long. Here the CDR3 DNA reads TGTGTCAGAAGGGCCTCGGGACTAGCGGGAGGCGGGACCGGGGAGCTGTTTTTT. Translating gives CVRRASGLAGGGTGELFF.

This chain links TRBV30 with TRBJ2-3; the D is unclear. The V gene's germline CDR1 is GTSNPN and CDR2 SVGIG (reference sequence). The CDR3 consists of 12 residues. Trimming cost V 0 bases and J 6 bases, with 7 bases left between them. This CDR3 reads CAWSVSADTQYF. The CDR3 bases are TGTGCCTGGAGTGTCAGCGCTGATACGCAGTATTTT.

This clone was detected only a few times. The CDR3 DNA is TGTGCTAGTGGCAATAAAGACAGGGACTACAATGAGCAGTTCTTC. Encoded protein: CASGNKDRDYNEQFF. The gene calls are TRBV12-5 and TRBJ2-1; 7 positions agree with TRBD1. The CDR3 contains 15 residues. Germline V gives CDR1 LGHNT, CDR2 FRNRAP. V lost 6 bases, J lost 3 bases, and 8 bases stayed unmatched.

There are a few counts of this clone. The CDR3 nucleotides are TGTGCCAGCAGTCTCCCCTCGGGGGGCTCTAATGAAAAACTGTTTTTT. The encoded protein is CASSLPSGGSNEKLFF. The V and J genes are TRBV28 and TRBJ1-4, with TRBD1 as a possible D gene (6 bases). The CDR3 has 16 amino acids. The V end was cut by 5 bases, the J end by 3 bases, with 16 bases between. Germline V gives CDR1 MDHEN, CDR2 SYDVKM.

This clone was found a few times. The CDR3 is CASDHSGRAGYNEQFF. For the CDR3, the DNA is TGTGCCAGCGATCATAGCGGGAGGGCCGGTTACAATGAGCAGTTCTTC. V gene TRBV28 combines with J gene TRBJ2-1, with 11 bases aligning to TRBD2. The CDR3 is 16 residues long. J lost 4 bases, V lost 8 bases, and 10 bases had no gene match. CDR1 is MDHEN and CDR2 is SYDVKM in the germline V gene.

This clone was seen a few times. The chain has TRBV5-8 and TRBJ2-1; 11 bases match TRBD2. The germline V gene has CDR1 SGHTS and CDR2 YDEGEE. CDR3 length: 17 residues. With V trimmed by 0 bases and J by 4 bases, 6 bases remained unmatched. The CDR3 bases are TGTGCCAGCAGCTTGGTCCCTAGCGGGAGGATTTACAATGAGCAGTTCTTC. Protein sequence: CASSLVPSGRIYNEQFF.

The V and J genes are TRBV7-2 and TRBJ2-7; D perhaps matches TRBD2 (6 bases). Germline values: CDR1 SGHTA, CDR2 FQGNSA. This CDR3 has 15 amino acids. Trimming cost V 5 bases and J 1 base, with 15 bases left between them. CDR3 amino acids: CASSPLRDGSYEQYF. CDR3 sequence (DNA): TGTGCCAGCAGCCCTTTGCGGGACGGGTCCTACGAGCAGTACTTC.

The chain carries TRBV7-6 and TRBJ2-2; D is ambiguous. Germline V gives CDR1 SGHVS, CDR2 FNYEAQ. CDR3 size: 19 residues. Trimming removed 8 bases at V and 4 bases at J, with 29 bases between. The CDR3 nucleotides are TGTGCCAGCCCCTTTTGTCTGGTAACAGCACCCTCGCGCACCGGGGAGCTGTTTTTT. It yields the protein CASPFCLVTAPSRTGELFF.

The CDR3 loop is CASTLRAAGDSYEQYF. For the CDR3, the DNA is TGTGCCAGCACCTTGAGGGCGGCGGGGGACTCCTACGAGCAGTACTTC. This chain connects TRBV28 to TRBJ2-7; 7 bases map to TRBD2. The length of the CDR3 is 16 residues. Germline assignment: CDR1 MDHEN and CDR2 SYDVKM. With 7 bases clipped from V and 0 bases from J, the junction kept 12 bases outside the gene matches.

The rearrangement uses TRBV15 and TRBJ2-1; TRBD2 matches 13 bases. With 5 bases clipped from V and 0 bases from J, the junction kept 10 bases outside the gene matches. Germline V gives CDR1 LNHNV, CDR2 YYDKDF (reference sequence). This CDR3 is 19 amino acids long. The DNA of the CDR3 is TGTGCCACCAGCCCCGGGACTAGCGGGGTAAAGAGCTCCTACAATGAGCAGTTCTTC. Amino acid sequence: CATSPGTSGVKSSYNEQFF. The variable domain in full, with the rest retrieved from reference TRBV15 and TRBJ2-1, is DAMVIQNPRYQVTQFGKPVTLSCSQTLNHNVMYWYQQKSSQAPKLLFHYYDKDFNNEADTPDNFQSRRPNTSFCFLDIRSPGLGDTAMYLCATSPGTSGVKSSYNEQFFGPGTRLTVL.

The CDR3 DNA reads TGTGCCAGCAGCGGGCGTCCGGGGGGCCCTTCCTACGAGCAGTACTTC. As protein: CASSGRPGGPSYEQYF. The rearrangement links TRBV9 to TRBJ2-7, with D possibly being TRBD2 (7 bases). V was trimmed by 3 bases and J by 1 base, leaving 17 bases between them. The CDR3 extends over 16 amino acids. Per the germline V gene, CDR1 is SGDLS and CDR2 is YYNGEE.

The chain carries TRBV6-1 and TRBJ1-1, with D hard to call. CDR1 is MNHNS, CDR2 SASEGT, per germline. Trimming left V 1 base short and J 1 base short, with 4 bases between. The CDR3 runs 13 residues. DNA for the CDR3: TGTGCCAGCAGTGAAGGAGGGAACACTGAAGCTTTCTTT. This translates into CASSEGGNTEAFF.

In its sample, this clone was seen a few times. The gene calls are TRBV29-1 and TRBJ2-7; TRBD1 agrees at 7 bases. The CDR3 contains 14 residues. V was clipped by 4 bases and J by 4 bases; unmatched bases: 10. Germline V gene data show CDR1 as SQVTM and CDR2 as ANQGSEA. The DNA of the CDR3 is TGCAGCGTTGTCCCGACCGACAGGGTTTACGAGCAGTACTTC. Translating gives CSVVPTDRVYEQYF.

The genes are TRBV5-1 and TRBJ2-6; D might be TRBD2 (5 bases). The CDR3 has 17 amino acids. The V end lost 2 bases, the J end lost 0 bases, and 12 bases lay between the germline ends. Germline-derived CDR1 and CDR2 are SGHRS and YFSETQ. The CDR3 nucleotides are TGCGCCAGCAGCTTTAGGTCGGGAAGCTCTGGGGCCAACGTCCTGACTTTC. Its translation: CASSFRSGSSGANVLTF.

This clone was detected a few times. Distinct nucleotide sequences in the sample also encode this CDR3. The gene calls are TRBV28 and TRBJ2-7; D is uncertain. The V and J ends lost 5 bases and 2 bases respectively, with 7 bases between them. The V gene's germline CDR1 is MDHEN and CDR2 SYDVKM. CDR3 length: 12 residues. The CDR3 coding sequence is TGTGCCAGCAGTCTCCAGGCCTACGAGCAGTACTTC. Translating it yields CASSLQAYEQYF.

The rearrangement links TRBV2 to TRBJ2-5; TRBD2 might be the D (6 bases). The ends were cut back, 6 bases at V and 4 bases at J, with 15 bases in the middle. The CDR3 is made up of 14 amino acids. The germline gives CDR1 SNHLY, CDR2 FYNNEI. The CDR3 reads CASRGRDRGETQYF. In DNA form, the CDR3 reads TGTGCCAGCAGGGGGCGGGATCGGGGAGAGACCCAGTACTTC.

This clone was seen only a few times. The chain is built from TRBV28 and TRBJ2-7; D unclear. V was trimmed by 2 bases and J by 6 bases, leaving 8 bases between them. Germline values: CDR1 MDHEN, CDR2 SYDVKM. The CDR3 spans 12 residues. The CDR3 protein is CASSLALGEQYF. The CDR3 bases are TGTGCCAGCAGTTTAGCGCTCGGCGAGCAGTACTTC.

This clone turned up a few times. V usage is TRBV7-6 and J usage is TRBJ2-3; unclear D gene. CDR1 is SGHVS and CDR2 is FNYEAQ in the germline V gene. The length of the CDR3 is 14 residues. V was trimmed by 5 bases and J by 5 bases, leaving 14 bases between them. This chain's CDR3 is CASSPPNVRDTQYF. The CDR3 DNA sequence: TGTGCCAGCAGCCCCCCAAACGTGAGAGATACGCAGTATTTT.

This clone was observed a handful of times. The DNA of the CDR3 is TGTGCCAGTAGTACAAGAGAGGGGCCCCAGCATTTT. This encodes CASSTREGPQHF. The chain uses TRBV19 and TRBJ1-5; the D is unclear. This CDR3 has 12 residues. The germline V gene has CDR1 LNHDA and CDR2 SQIVND (reference sequence). V was cut by 4 bases and J by 9 bases, with 10 bases left in between.